This is a list of T cell receptor beta chains from one sample in a study of blood T cell repertoires in COVID-19. Libraries were prepared by immunoSEQ multiplex PCR; TCRdb keeps only in-frame clonotypes and omits some of them. The data hold 290,000 or so clones, with 87% observed a single time. Sequenced sample: peripheral blood. The receptors were gathered from a man aged 18 to 29 with active or convalescent COVID-19. Each CDR3 is given with its conserved first and last residue.

V gene	J gene	CDR3 protein
TRBV7-3	TRBJ2-3	CASSKGRLGLSTDTQYF
TRBV29-1	TRBJ1-4	CSVEGREDGKLFF
TRBV7-2	TRBJ2-1	CASSPTSGSPNEQFF
TRBV28	TRBJ1-6	CASGSRAPTSQGHKGSPLHF
TRBV28	TRBJ2-1	CASSSTSGSSYNEQFF
TRBV7-9	TRBJ2-5	CASSPGTAGPTQYF
TRBV5-1	TRBJ1-1	CASRDQGGTEAFF
TRBV28	TRBJ2-2	CASSKHGLAGELFF
TRBV10-1	TRBJ2-5	CASRAGTGGAETQYF
TRBV5-4	TRBJ2-6	CASSFRPFGLGGANVLTF
TRBV7-3	TRBJ2-6	CASSLDGVSGANVLTF
TRBV3-1/TRBV3-2	TRBJ1-5	CASSQTRYSNQPQHF
TRBV23-1	TRBJ2-4	CASSPEAQGAGDIQYF
TRBV29-1	TRBJ2-1	CSVSAGGASYNEQFF
TRBV2	TRBJ1-3	CASRDTGDGNTIYF
TRBV13	TRBJ2-7	CASSPRSRRGGLGSHEQYF
TRBV19	TRBJ2-6	CASSIGGEPGANVLTF
TRBV28	TRBJ2-7	CASSSRGYEQYF
TRBV5-4	TRBJ2-7	CASSPAGGLTYEQYF
TRBV28	TRBJ2-3	CASSHRQGADTQYF
TRBV7-2	TRBJ2-4	CASSSPGTSGSRAKNIQYF
TRBV7-9	TRBJ1-3	CASSQPTGLLGNTIYF
TRBV5-4	TRBJ2-7	CASSHTRRGNYEQYF
TRBV7-8	TRBJ2-7	CASSLASGDIRF
TRBV6-5	TRBJ2-7	CASSPIYGRWGEQYF
TRBV19	TRBJ1-1	CASRFAPDRAKNTEAFF
TRBV6-6	TRBJ1-1	CASSTRTGFNTEAFF
TRBV6-5	TRBJ1-6	CASSYSRTGVNSPLHF
TRBV6-5	TRBJ2-7	CASSLGLAGVHYEQYF
TRBV9	TRBJ1-2	CASSVGADSNYGYTF
TRBV6-6	TRBJ2-5	CASSYSPETQYF
TRBV11-2	TRBJ2-5	CASSLRAGGLGSVTQYF
TRBV2	TRBJ2-7	CASSEAGAPYEQYF
TRBV28	TRBJ2-5	CASSRDFQETQYF
TRBV7-9	TRBJ1-6	CASSSGQGGINSPLHF
TRBV9	TRBJ2-3	CASSVDGGGDTQYF
TRBV2	TRBJ2-2	CASVDRASGELFF
TRBV29-1	TRBJ1-1	CSVEDLTTGGTEAFF
TRBV6-1	TRBJ2-5	CASSERSQETQYF
TRBV19	TRBJ2-7	CASSSPGQGAYEQYF
TRBV28	TRBJ1-5	CASTPTGDAQPQHF
TRBV27	TRBJ1-5	CASSKTGTGAGGNQPQHF
TRBV6-5	TRBJ1-3	CASRDRSSSGNTIYF
TRBV6-2/TRBV6-3	TRBJ2-1	CASSFGGAFNEQFF
TRBV5-1	TRBJ2-5	CASTDYRLARTQETQYF
TRBV5-1	TRBJ2-3	CASSLRAGGSTDTQYF
TRBV28	TRBJ2-7	CASSHTYEQYF
TRBV11-2	TRBJ2-7	CASSRPGQGSLAGYEQYF
TRBV29-1	TRBJ1-2	CSVIEGGYTF
TRBV25-1	TRBJ2-1	CASSDAGVRKVFF
TRBV5-1	TRBJ1-4	CASSLVGSPGNEKLFF
TRBV19	TRBJ2-7	CASRQRGGEQYF
TRBV7-9	TRBJ2-5	CASTSDRGQRVKETQYF
TRBV13	TRBJ1-2	CASSSHSGYGYTF
TRBV5-5	TRBJ2-1	CASSATGTGDNEQFF
TRBV27	TRBJ2-1	CASSLTGLYNEQFF
TRBV6-2/TRBV6-3	TRBJ1-4	CASSLPGRGEKLFF
TRBV27	TRBJ1-5	CASRVHGQLSNQPQHF
TRBV2	TRBJ1-1	CASSDRTVMNTEAFF
TRBV28	TRBJ1-1	CASSPYFGGFENTEAFF